This section outlines one T cell receptor beta chain sequence together with its context. This entry is derived from a study of blood T cell repertoires in COVID-19. Profiled with immunoSEQ multiplex PCR; TCRdb holds only in-frame clones, not every one. Of around 320,000 clones in the sample, roughly 85% were seen once. V dropped 3 bases and J dropped 8 bases, with 8 bases sitting between them. The CDR3 spans 11 residues. Germline CDR1 SGHDT, CDR2 YYEEEE. The TCR sequence derives from a human donor in a cohort sampled during active COVID-19. This chain joins TRBV5-6 and TRBJ1-1; no firm D call. Sample: peripheral blood. As DNA, the CDR3 is TGTGCCAGCAGCTCCTATAACGAAGCTTTCTTT. It translates to CASSSYNEAFF.